Presented here are 25 T cell receptor beta chains from one specimen sequenced in a study of blood T cell repertoires in COVID-19. The protocol was immunoSEQ multiplex PCR, while the TCRdb copy is restricted to in-frame clones and leaves out a portion. This table holds 380,000 or so clones, around 92% found once. The sample consisted of peripheral blood. These TCRs come from a middle-aged man with acute or convalescent COVID-19.

This chain links TRBV5-1 with TRBJ1-5; D call uncertain. V shed 1 base and J shed 1 base, with 9 bases lying between them. The CDR3 runs to 15 residues. Germline V CDR1 and CDR2: SGHRS, YFSETQ. CDR3 DNA: TGCGCCAGCAGCTTGTATGGGCCCAGCAATCAGCCCCAGCATTTT. This sequence encodes CASSLYGPSNQPQHF.

The J gene is TRBJ1-5, the V gene TRBV19; 9 nucleotides agree with TRBD1. The CDR3 runs to 13 residues. Germline loops: CDR1 LNHDA, CDR2 SQIVND (reference sequence). With 9 bases clipped from V and 5 bases from J, the junction kept 5 bases outside the gene matches. CDR3 coding DNA: TGTGCCAGCGGACAGGGGCGGGATCAGCCCCAGCATTTT. The encoded protein is CASGQGRDQPQHF.

V usage is TRBV13 and J usage is TRBJ2-5; TRBD2 is a possible D gene (7 bases). Trimming cost V 4 bases and J 6 bases, with 15 bases left between them. The CDR3 spans 14 residues. Germline V gene lookup returns CDR1 PRHDT and CDR2 FYEKMQ (reference sequence). This CDR3 reads CASSSRGGGQTQYF. The CDR3 nucleotides are TGTGCCAGCAGCTCCCGAGGGGGGGGCCAGACCCAGTACTTC.

In its sample, this clone was seen a few times. The V and J genes are TRBV4-1 and TRBJ1-4; D is possibly TRBD1 (6 bases). Trimming cost V 0 bases and J 8 bases, with 22 bases left between them. The germline V gene has CDR1 MGHRA and CDR2 YSYEKL. This CDR3 region has 18 residues. The CDR3 DNA follows: TGCGCCAGCAGCCAAGATTACGCAGTCACAGGGTTTAGAGAAAAACTGTTTTTT. Translated, it gives CASSQDYAVTGFREKLFF.

This rearrangement joins TRBV27 to TRBJ2-1; TRBD2 matches 14 bases. The CDR3 is 17 residues long. The J segment lost 7 bases and the V segment lost 4 bases, leaving 9 bases of the junction unmatched. Per germline, CDR1 MNHEY and CDR2 SMNVEV (reference sequence). The chain's CDR3 is CASSWTSGRTVENEQFF. In nucleotides, the CDR3 is TGTGCCAGCAGTTGGACTAGCGGGAGGACGGTAGAGAATGAGCAGTTCTTC.

The chain is built from TRBV27 and TRBJ1-2; TRBD1 matches at 9 bases. Trimming took 5 bases from V and 2 from J; bases not matched to a gene: 15. The CDR3 is 18 residues long. Germline V lookup: CDR1 MNHEY, CDR2 SMNVEV (reference sequence). The CDR3 is CASSDRGDRVRRNYGYTF. Here the CDR3 DNA reads TGTGCCAGCAGTGATAGGGGGGACAGGGTTCGGCGGAACTATGGCTACACCTTC.

The V and J genes are TRBV6-5 and TRBJ2-7; maybe TRBD2 (5 bases). CDR1 and CDR2 from the germline V gene are MNHEY and SVGAGI. The germline V and J ends were trimmed by 6 bases and 6 bases, with 18 bases remaining between them. The CDR3 has 14 amino acids. The CDR3, as DNA: TGTGCCAGCAGGAGCTCGCCGGGGTTGGCCGAGCAGTACTTC. Translated, it gives CASRSSPGLAEQYF.

The chain carries TRBV7-2 and TRBJ2-5, with a possible D match to TRBD2 (6 bases). Between the trimmed V and J ends, which lost 1 base and 1 base, there was a span of 10 bases. This CDR3 has 15 amino acids. From germline, CDR1 is SGHTA and CDR2 FQGNSA. CDR3 DNA sequence: TGTGCCAGCAGCTTAGGAGTGACTAGCCAAGAGACCCAGTACTTC. This encodes CASSLGVTSQETQYF.

The genes are TRBV30 and TRBJ2-7; tentative D call: TRBD2 (6 bases). This CDR3 has 14 amino acids. Trimming pared 3 bases from V and 9 bases from J, leaving 21 bases between. Germline values: CDR1 GTSNPN, CDR2 SVGIG (reference sequence). CDR3 nucleotides: TGTGCCTGGAGCGGGGCCGGGGGAGTGGGTGGGCAGTACTTC. Protein: CAWSGAGGVGGQYF.

The chain carries TRBV5-1 and TRBJ2-3; a possible D gene is TRBD2 (5 bases). Trimming cost V 4 bases and J 6 bases, with 12 bases left between them. Germline V lookup: CDR1 SGHRS, CDR2 YFSETQ. CDR3 length: 13 amino acids. The CDR3 DNA follows: TGCGCCAGCAGCCGCAGAGCTAGCGATACGCAGTATTTT. Its protein is CASSRRASDTQYF.

The chain carries TRBV12-3 or TRBV12-4 and TRBJ2-7; a weak D match, TRBD2 (5 bases). V was clipped by 4 bases and J by 6 bases, with 13 bases between them. The CDR3 runs to 13 residues. Here the CDR3 DNA reads TGTGCCAGCAGTTCGGGAAGACTGAGCGAGCAGTACTTC. This encodes CASSSGRLSEQYF.

The chain couples TRBV7-3 to TRBJ2-3; 9 bases align to TRBD1. Trimming removed 5 bases from V and 3 bases from J; junction bases left unmatched: 6. Germline values: CDR1 SGHTA, CDR2 FQGTGA. CDR3 length: 15 residues. The CDR3 protein is CASSPGTGRTDTQYF. As DNA, the CDR3 is TGTGCCAGCAGCCCTGGGACAGGGAGGACAGATACGCAGTATTTT.

The chain links TRBV9 to TRBJ2-3; no definite D call. Germline V CDR1 and CDR2: SGDLS, YYNGEE. Trimming took 4 bases from V and 0 from J, leaving 6 bases between them. This CDR3 is built from 13 residues. The DNA for the CDR3 is TGTGCCAGCAGCTCGCAGAGCACAGATACGCAGTATTTT. This gives the protein CASSSQSTDTQYF.

This rearrangement joins TRBV10-3 to TRBJ2-7; perhaps TRBD2 as D (5 bases). Germline loops: CDR1 ENHRY, CDR2 SYGVKD. The V and J ends lost 6 bases and 1 base respectively, with 7 bases between them. The CDR3 consists of 12 residues. CDR3 in amino acids: CAIRDLSYEQYF. In nucleotides, the CDR3 is TGTGCCATCAGGGACTTATCCTACGAGCAGTACTTC.

The rearrangement joins TRBV6-5 to TRBJ1-1; D is unresolved. The CDR3 contains 15 residues. CDR1 MNHEY and CDR2 SVGAGI come from the germline V gene. The V gene lost 0 bases and the J gene lost 1 base, with 9 bases spanning the gap. CDR3: CASSYSSGQNTEAFF. In DNA, the CDR3 is TGTGCCAGCAGTTACTCGAGTGGGCAGAACACTGAAGCTTTCTTT.

The chain is built from TRBV6-5 and TRBJ1-4; D perhaps matches TRBD1 (5 bases). The CDR3 is 13 amino acids. The germline CDR1 and CDR2 sequences are MNHEY and SVGAGI. The V end lost 5 bases, the J end lost 6 bases, and 10 bases lay between the germline ends. CDR3 sequence: CASSLGRYEKLFF. The CDR3 region has the DNA TGTGCCAGCAGTCTGGGGCGGTATGAAAAACTGTTTTTT.

The chain couples TRBV30 to TRBJ2-7, with D possibly TRBD2 on 8 matching bases. The CDR3 sequence is 14 residues long. Per the germline V gene, CDR1 is GTSNPN and CDR2 is SVGIG (reference sequence). The V end lost 0 bases, the J end lost 7 bases, and 16 bases lay between the germline ends. CDR3 DNA sequence: TGTGCCTGGAGTGTACTAGCGGCAGGGGGAGAGCAGTACTTC. Translation gives CAWSVLAAGGEQYF.

The V gene is TRBV5-6, the J gene TRBJ2-7; a weak D match, TRBD1 (6 bases). Germline CDR1 reads SGHDT; CDR2 reads YYEEEE. V was trimmed by 5 bases and J by 2 bases, leaving 17 bases between them. The CDR3 covers 15 residues. CDR3 sequence: CASRGQGIPPYEQYF. In DNA form, the CDR3 reads TGTGCCAGCAGGGGTCAGGGGATCCCACCCTACGAGCAGTACTTC.

The rearrangement joins TRBV25-1 to TRBJ2-7; a weak D match, TRBD1 (5 bases). The V gene's germline CDR1 is MGHDK and CDR2 SYGVNS. The ends were cut back, 4 bases at V and 5 bases at J, with 18 bases in the middle. This CDR3 comprises 15 residues. The CDR3 protein is CASSGGGRVEDEQYF. For the CDR3, the DNA is TGTGCCAGCAGTGGGGGTGGCAGGGTAGAGGACGAGCAGTACTTC.

The chain carries TRBV19 and TRBJ1-1, with D maybe TRBD1 (5 bases). Germline CDR1 reads LNHDA; CDR2 reads SQIVND (reference sequence). This CDR3 has 14 amino acids. The V gene lost 4 bases and the J gene lost 1 base, with 10 bases spanning the gap. CDR3 in amino acids: CASSKARENTEAFF. For the CDR3, the DNA is TGTGCCAGTAGTAAAGCCAGGGAGAACACTGAAGCTTTCTTT.

The chain uses TRBV21-1 and TRBJ2-7; the table calls TRBD2, which could not be checked here. TRBV21-1 is described as a pseudogene. The CDR3 sequence is 15 residues long. CDR3 bases: TGTGCCAGCAGCGAGCGACTAGCGGGGTACTACGAGCAGTACTTC. The encoded protein is CASSERLAGYYEQYF.

This clone was picked up one time. The chain links TRBV6-5 to TRBJ1-2, with a tentative D call TRBD1 (5 bases). V lost 0 bases, J lost 5 bases, and 10 bases lay in between. CDR3 size: 14 residues. Germline lookup yields CDR1 MNHEY and CDR2 SVGAGI. CDR3 sequence (DNA): TGTGCCAGCAGTTACTCTTGGGGGGAATATGGCTACACCTTC. Translating gives CASSYSWGEYGYTF.

The chain employs TRBV19 and TRBJ1-5; D perhaps matches TRBD1 (5 bases). With 6 bases removed from V and 0 bases from J, the gap between germline ends came to 12 bases. The CDR3 consists of 15 residues. The V gene's germline CDR1 is LNHDA and CDR2 SQIVND (reference sequence). The CDR3: CASRTQGYSNQPQHF. CDR3 nucleotide sequence: TGTGCCAGTAGAACGCAGGGTTATAGCAATCAGCCCCAGCATTTT.

The rearrangement links TRBV6-6 to TRBJ2-5, with 10 bases matching TRBD2. J gave up 2 bases and V 6 bases, and 6 bases lay outside the gene matches. CDR3 length: 15 amino acids. The germline V gene encodes CDR1 MNHNY and CDR2 SVGAGI (reference sequence). The CDR3 DNA sequence: TGTGCCAGCAGCACTGGACTAGCGGTACAAGAGACCCAGTACTTC. Its translation: CASSTGLAVQETQYF.

The CDR3 DNA is TGTGCCAGCAGCTTCGGGGACAGGGGGGACGAGCAGTACTTC. Protein: CASSFGDRGDEQYF. The chain uses TRBV5-5 and TRBJ2-7; 11 nucleotides match TRBD1. From germline, CDR1 is SGHKS and CDR2 YYEKEE (reference sequence). Unmatched junction bases numbered 3, after V lost 2 bases and J lost 5 bases. The CDR3 sequence is 14 residues long. The full variable domain, with the rest looked up from reference TRBV5-5 and TRBJ2-7, is DAGVTQSPTHLIKTRGQQVTLRCSPISGHKSVSWYQQVLGQGPQFIFQYYEKEERGRGNFPDRFSARQFPNYSSELNVNALLLGDSALYLCASSFGDRGDEQYFGPGTRLTVT.